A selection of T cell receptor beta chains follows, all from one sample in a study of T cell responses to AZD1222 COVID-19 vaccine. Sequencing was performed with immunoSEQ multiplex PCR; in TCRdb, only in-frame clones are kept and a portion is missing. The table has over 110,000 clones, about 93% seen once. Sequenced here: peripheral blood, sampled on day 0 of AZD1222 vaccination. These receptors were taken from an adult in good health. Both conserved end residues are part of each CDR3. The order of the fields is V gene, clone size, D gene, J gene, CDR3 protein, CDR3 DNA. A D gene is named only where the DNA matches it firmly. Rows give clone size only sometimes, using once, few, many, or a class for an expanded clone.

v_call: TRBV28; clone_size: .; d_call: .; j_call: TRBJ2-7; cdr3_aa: CASSFMSEQYF; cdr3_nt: TGTGCCAGCAGTTTCATGTCCGAGCAGTACTTC
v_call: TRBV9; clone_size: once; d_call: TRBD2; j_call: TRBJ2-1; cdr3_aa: CASSTGTSPLQFF; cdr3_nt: TGTGCCAGCAGCACCGGGACTAGCCCACTGCAGTTCTTC
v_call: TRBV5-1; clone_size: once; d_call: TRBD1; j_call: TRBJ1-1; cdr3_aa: CASSLGQGAFTEAFF; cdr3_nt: TGCGCCAGCAGCTTGGGACAGGGGGCATTCACTGAAGCTTTCTTT
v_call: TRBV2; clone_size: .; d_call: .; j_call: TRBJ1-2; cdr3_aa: CASSQKTVVVYGYTF; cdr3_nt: TGTGCCAGCAGCCAAAAGACGGTGGTTGTCTATGGCTACACCTTC
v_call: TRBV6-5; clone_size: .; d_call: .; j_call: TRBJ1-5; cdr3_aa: CASRLIGYQPQHF; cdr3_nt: TGTGCCAGCAGGTTGATAGGGTATCAGCCCCAGCATTTT
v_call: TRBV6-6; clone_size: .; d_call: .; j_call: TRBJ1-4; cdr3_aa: CASSYGAGREKLFF; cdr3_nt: TGTGCCAGCAGTTACGGGGCAGGGAGGGAAAAACTGTTTTTT
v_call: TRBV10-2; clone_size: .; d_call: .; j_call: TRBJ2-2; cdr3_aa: CASSEQGVAGELFF; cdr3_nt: TGCGCCAGCAGTGAGCAAGGGGTGGCCGGGGAGCTGTTTTTT
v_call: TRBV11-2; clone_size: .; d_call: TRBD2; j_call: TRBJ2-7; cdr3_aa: CASSFSGSSYEQYF; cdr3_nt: TGTGCCAGCAGCTTTAGCGGGAGTTCCTACGAGCAGTACTTC
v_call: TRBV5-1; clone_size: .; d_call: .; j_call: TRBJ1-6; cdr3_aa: CASSSDIPGSSYNSPLHF; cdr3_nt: TGCGCCAGCAGCTCCGATATACCAGGGAGCTCCTATAATTCACCCCTCCACTTT
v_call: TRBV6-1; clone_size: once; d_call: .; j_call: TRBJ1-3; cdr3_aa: CASSEHQVGGGNTIYF; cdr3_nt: TGTGCCAGCAGTGAACATCAGGTCGGGGGTGGAAACACCATATATTTT
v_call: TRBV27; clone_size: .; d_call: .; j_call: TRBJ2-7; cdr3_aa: CASSLSRRGEQYF; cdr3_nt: TGTGCCAGCAGTTTATCTCGTCGGGGGGAGCAGTACTTC
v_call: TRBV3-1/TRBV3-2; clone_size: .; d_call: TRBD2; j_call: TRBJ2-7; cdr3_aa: CASSPNLAGGPLKFF; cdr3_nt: TGTGCCAGCAGCCCCAATTTAGCGGGAGGGCCGCTCAAGTTCTTC
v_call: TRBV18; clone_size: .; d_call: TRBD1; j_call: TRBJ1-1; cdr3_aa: CASSLDRASEAFF; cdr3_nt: TGTGCCAGCTCCCTGGACAGGGCCTCGGAGGCTTTCTTT
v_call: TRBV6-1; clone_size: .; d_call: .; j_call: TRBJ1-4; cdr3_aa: CASSEGRVEEKLFF; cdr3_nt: TGTGCCAGCAGTGAAGGCAGGGTGGAGGAAAAACTGTTTTTT
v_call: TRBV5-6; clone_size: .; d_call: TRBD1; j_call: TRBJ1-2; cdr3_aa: CASSPTGGHGYTF; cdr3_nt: TGTGCCAGCAGCCCGACAGGGGGCCATGGCTACACCTTC
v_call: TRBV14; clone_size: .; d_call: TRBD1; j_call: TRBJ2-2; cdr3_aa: CASSQSTGANTGELFF; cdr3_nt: TGTGCCAGCAGCCAGTCGACAGGGGCGAACACCGGGGAGCTGTTTTTT
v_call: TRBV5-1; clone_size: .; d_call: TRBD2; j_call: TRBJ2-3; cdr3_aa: CASSRGLAGFTDTQYF; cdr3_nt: TGCGCCAGCAGCCGGGGACTAGCGGGCTTCACAGATACGCAGTATTTT
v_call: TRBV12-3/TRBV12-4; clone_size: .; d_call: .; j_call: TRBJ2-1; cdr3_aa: CASTSGYGEQFF; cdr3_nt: TGTGCCAGCACCTCGGGGTATGGTGAGCAGTTCTTC
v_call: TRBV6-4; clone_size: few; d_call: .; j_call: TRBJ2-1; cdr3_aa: CASSDSSGAYNEQFF; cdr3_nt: TGTGCCAGCAGTGACTCGAGTGGAGCCTACAATGAGCAGTTCTTC
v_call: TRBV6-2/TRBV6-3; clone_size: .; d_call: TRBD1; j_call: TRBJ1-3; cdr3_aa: CASSQPHRQGSGNTIYF; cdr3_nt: TGTGCCAGCAGTCAACCCCACCGACAGGGCTCTGGAAACACCATATATTTT
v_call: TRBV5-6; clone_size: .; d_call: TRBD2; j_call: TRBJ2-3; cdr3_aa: CASSYLSGGLGTQYF; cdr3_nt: TGTGCCAGCAGCTACCTTAGCGGGGGGCTGGGTACGCAGTATTTT
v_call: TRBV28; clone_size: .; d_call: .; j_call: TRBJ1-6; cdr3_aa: CASSLPDALNSPLHF; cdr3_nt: TGTGCCAGCAGCCTTCCAGACGCCCTCAATTCACCCCTCCACTTT
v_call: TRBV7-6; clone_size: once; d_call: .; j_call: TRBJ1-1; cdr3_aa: CASSLAVDGVAEAFF; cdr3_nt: TGTGCCAGCAGCTTAGCCGTGGACGGTGTCGCTGAAGCTTTCTTT
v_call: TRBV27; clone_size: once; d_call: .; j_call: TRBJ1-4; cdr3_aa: CASSLRRGGEKLFF; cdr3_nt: TGTGCCAGCAGTTTAAGGAGGGGGGGTGAAAAACTGTTTTTT
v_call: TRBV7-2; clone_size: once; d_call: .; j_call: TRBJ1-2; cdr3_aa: CASSSGPARGYTF; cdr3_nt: TGTGCCAGCAGTAGCGGACCCGCCCGGGGCTACACCTTC
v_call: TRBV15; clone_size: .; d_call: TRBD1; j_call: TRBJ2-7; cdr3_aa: CATSDPGTGFSYEQYF; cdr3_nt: TGTGCCACCAGCGACCCCGGGACAGGGTTCTCCTACGAGCAGTACTTC
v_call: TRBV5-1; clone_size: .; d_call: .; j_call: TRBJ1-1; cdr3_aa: CASSLEGGFLASGTEAFF; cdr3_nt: TGCGCCAGCAGCTTGGAGGGCGGCTTTCTAGCCTCAGGGACTGAAGCTTTCTTT
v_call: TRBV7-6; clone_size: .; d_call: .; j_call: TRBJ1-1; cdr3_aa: CASSPYGPLNTEAFF; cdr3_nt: TGTGCCAGCAGCCCGTATGGGCCACTTAACACTGAAGCTTTCTTT
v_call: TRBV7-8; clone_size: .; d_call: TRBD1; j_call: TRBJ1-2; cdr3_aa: CASSLAGAGQDYGYTF; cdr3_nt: TGTGCCAGCAGCTTAGCCGGGGCGGGACAGGACTATGGCTACACCTTC